A selection of T cell receptor beta chains follows, all from one sample in a study of T cell repertoires in cytomegalovirus infection. TCRdb re-called the reads through MiXCR, storing one row per CDR3 protein. Of 370,000 or so distinct CDR3 sequences listed, nearly 35% are singletons. These receptors' targets are unknown. The sample was cultured PBMCs, taken from culture after CMV antigen stimulation. Source of these receptors: a human donor in good health (CMV status not recorded). Some clones in this sample may be carry-over from other donors' samples. CDR3s include the opening cysteine and the closing phenylalanine or tryptophan. The D gene is left open where the match is weak. Size is stated for part of the rows, as once, few or many counts, or as a class when the clone is expanded.

clone size	V gene	D gene	J gene	CDR3 protein	CDR3 DNA
few	TRBV7-8	NA	TRBJ1-4	CASSPNEKLFF	TGTGCCAGCAGCCCAAATGAAAAACTGTTTTTT
few	TRBV11-1	TRBD1	TRBJ1-2	CASGSGQGGSGYTF	TGTGCCAGCGGCTCCGGACAGGGAGGTTCTGGCTACACCTTC
many	TRBV7-8	NA	TRBJ2-1	CASSFQGLGANEQFF	TGTGCCAGCAGCTTCCAGGGACTCGGGGCCAATGAGCAGTTCTTC
once	TRBV12-3/TRBV12-4	TRBD2	TRBJ2-5	CASSPAGVEETQYF	TGTGCCAGCAGTCCAGCGGGAGTAGAAGAGACCCAGTACTTC
NA	TRBV6-5	TRBD2	TRBJ2-7	CASSYQRETDEQYF	TGTGCCAGCAGTTACCAGCGGGAGACCGACGAGCAGTACTTC
NA	TRBV6-5	NA	TRBJ1-5	CASSYLMNQPQHF	TGTGCCAGCAGTTACTTAATGAATCAGCCCCAGCATTTT
NA	TRBV20-1	NA	TRBJ1-1	CSAYDGENTEAFF	TGCAGTGCGTATGACGGAGAGAACACTGAAGCTTTCTTT
NA	TRBV7-2	NA	TRBJ1-5	CASSQESGRNQPQHF	TGTGCCAGCAGCCAAGAGTCAGGGCGGAATCAGCCCCAGCATTTT
NA	TRBV7-2	NA	TRBJ2-7	CASSLKGVYPYEQYF	TGTGCCAGCAGCTTAAAAGGGGTCTATCCCTACGAGCAGTACTTC
NA	TRBV4-1	NA	TRBJ1-1	CASSLSQAWSSLNTEAFF	TGCGCCAGCAGCCTCAGCCAAGCTTGGTCCAGCTTGAACACTGAAGCTTTCTTT
few	TRBV6-5	TRBD1	TRBJ1-2	CASSDRGYGYTF	TGTGCCAGCAGTGACAGGGGGTATGGCTACACCTTC
few	TRBV7-3	NA	TRBJ1-5	CASSLGPQQPQHF	TGTGCCAGCAGCTTAGGCCCTCAACAGCCCCAGCATTTT
NA	TRBV11-3	TRBD2	TRBJ2-1	CASSFELGLAGYNEQFF	TGTGCCAGCAGCTTTGAACTCGGACTAGCGGGCTACAATGAGCAGTTCTTC
few	TRBV27	TRBD1	TRBJ1-2	CASSLKGAHGYTF	TGTGCCAGCAGTTTGAAGGGGGCGCATGGCTACACCTTC
NA	TRBV12-3/TRBV12-4	NA	TRBJ1-3	CASSFAGRAGNTIYF	TGTGCCAGCAGTTTTGCGGGGAGAGCTGGAAACACCATATATTTT
NA	TRBV20-1	NA	TRBJ2-6	CSARGLGSSGANVLTF	TGCAGTGCTAGAGGCCTAGGCAGCTCTGGGGCCAACGTCCTGACTTTC
few	TRBV7-8	NA	TRBJ2-2	CASSLGSTYTGELFF	TGTGCCAGCAGCTTAGGAAGCACCTACACCGGGGAGCTGTTTTTT
few	TRBV7-2	TRBD2	TRBJ2-1	CASSLLSNLAGVTYNEQFF	TGTGCCAGCAGCTTATTAAGCAATTTAGCGGGAGTAACGTACAATGAGCAGTTCTTC
few	TRBV19	TRBD2	TRBJ2-1	CASSTPRLAGEKNEQFF	TGTGCCAGTAGTACCCCAAGGCTAGCGGGAGAAAAGAATGAGCAGTTCTTC
NA	TRBV29-1	NA	TRBJ1-2	CSVDLGGPRDGYTF	TGCAGCGTTGACCTAGGGGGGCCCCGCGATGGCTACACCTTC
few	TRBV4-1	TRBD2	TRBJ2-5	CASSQDSGIDGETQYF	TGCGCCAGCAGCCAAGATAGCGGGATAGATGGAGAGACCCAGTACTTC
few	TRBV6-1	NA	TRBJ1-5	CASSEVVRKGNQPQHF	TGTGCCAGCAGTGAAGTGGTCAGGAAAGGGAATCAGCCCCAGCATTTT
NA	TRBV6-2/TRBV6-3	NA	TRBJ2-5	CATRRASEVETQYF	TGTGCAACCAGGAGGGCCAGTGAGGTGGAGACCCAGTACTTC
few	TRBV7-6	TRBD1	TRBJ2-3	CASSSGQGLLDTQYF	TGTGCCAGCAGCTCGGGACAGGGTCTTCTAGATACGCAGTATTTT
few	TRBV24-1	TRBD1	TRBJ1-2	CATSGSQGLGGYTF	TGTGCCACCAGTGGGTCACAGGGGCTAGGCGGCTACACCTTC
few	TRBV7-3	TRBD1	TRBJ2-7	CASSPPGQGDEQYF	TGTGCCAGCAGCCCGCCGGGACAGGGTGACGAGCAGTACTTC
NA	TRBV7-8	NA	TRBJ1-5	CASSPDRHFNQPQHF	TGTGCCAGCAGCCCTGACAGGCACTTTAATCAGCCCCAGCATTTT
few	TRBV6-5	TRBD2	TRBJ2-5	CASREGRETQYF	TGTGCCAGCCGGGAGGGCCGAGAGACCCAGTACTTC
NA	TRBV2	NA	TRBJ1-2	CASSEEDGSVYGYTF	TGTGCCAGCAGTGAAGAGGATGGCAGCGTCTATGGCTACACCTTC
NA	TRBV10-3	NA	TRBJ2-7	CAISGSAGPYEQYF	TGTGCCATCAGTGGGTCGGCGGGTCCCTACGAGCAGTACTTC
NA	TRBV7-2	NA	TRBJ2-1	CASSATQGTGEQFF	TGTGCCAGCAGCGCGACACAGGGAACCGGTGAGCAGTTCTTC
NA	TRBV6-5	NA	TRBJ2-7	CASSYSVAGRYEQYF	TGTGCCAGCAGTTACTCAGTGGCAGGGAGGTACGAGCAGTACTTC
few	TRBV6-6	TRBD1	TRBJ1-5	CASSYLIRGLGQPQHF	TGTGCCAGCAGTTACTTAATCAGGGGGCTGGGGCAGCCCCAGCATTTT
NA	TRBV7-2	NA	TRBJ2-5	CASSRQGGKYQETQYF	TGTGCCAGCAGTCGTCAGGGGGGAAAGTACCAAGAGACCCAGTACTTC
NA	TRBV12-3/TRBV12-4	NA	TRBJ1-4	CASSRDSPGDEKLFF	TGTGCCAGCAGCCGAGACAGCCCTGGAGATGAAAAACTGTTTTTT
few	TRBV7-2	TRBD1	TRBJ1-2	CASSLGPRGQGDYGYTF	TGTGCCAGCAGCTTAGGGCCCAGGGGACAGGGGGACTATGGCTACACCTTC
NA	TRBV6-2/TRBV6-3	NA	TRBJ2-1	CASSYAPGGHHNEQFF	TGTGCCAGCAGTTACGCCCCCGGGGGACACCACAATGAGCAGTTCTTC
few	TRBV7-8	NA	TRBJ1-1	CASRPQAGQGFF	TGTGCCAGCAGGCCACAGGCTGGTCAGGGTTTCTTT
NA	TRBV6-6	NA	TRBJ2-7	CASSYDSSYEQYF	TGTGCCAGCAGCTATGACAGCTCCTACGAGCAGTACTTC
once	TRBV6-4	NA	TRBJ2-1	CASSDGPGEGDEQFF	TGTGCCAGCAGTGACGGTCCGGGAGAGGGCGATGAGCAGTTCTTC
few	TRBV30	TRBD1	TRBJ1-2	CAWKGTGEAF	TGTGCCTGGAAAGGGACAGGGGAAGCCTTC
NA	TRBV19	TRBD1	TRBJ1-5	CATKGQDNQPQHF	TGTGCCACGAAGGGACAGGACAATCAGCCCCAGCATTTT
few	TRBV28	NA	TRBJ2-7	CASSPPTVTYEQYF	TGTGCCAGCAGTCCGCCGACAGTCACCTACGAGCAGTACTTC
NA	TRBV12-5	NA	TRBJ1-3	CASARNSGNTIYF	TGTGCTAGTGCCCGAAACTCTGGAAACACCATATATTTT
NA	TRBV5-4	NA	TRBJ2-1	CACKGLDAYNEQFF	TGTGCCTGTAAGGGGCTAGACGCCTACAATGAGCAGTTCTTC
NA	TRBV4-1	NA	TRBJ2-2	CASSRQELTGRSANTGELFF	TGCGCCAGCAGCCGCCAGGAATTGACAGGCCGAAGCGCGAACACCGGGGAGCTGTTTTTT
few	TRBV12-3/TRBV12-4	NA	TRBJ2-5	CASSSGLLKETQYF	TGTGCCAGCAGTTCCGGACTCTTAAAAGAGACCCAGTACTTC
many	TRBV4-2	TRBD2	TRBJ2-7	CASSQTSGSSYEQYF	TGTGCCAGCAGCCAGACTAGCGGTAGCTCCTACGAGCAGTACTTC
few	TRBV7-9	NA	TRBJ1-6	CASSAAPENSPLHF	TGTGCCAGCAGCGCGGCCCCGGAGAATTCACCCCTCCACTTT
NA	TRBV7-2	NA	TRBJ1-1	CASSLFFTEAFF	TGTGCCAGCAGCTTATTTTTTACTGAAGCTTTCTTT
NA	TRBV20-1	TRBD2	TRBJ2-3	CSASPRLAVTDTQYF	TGCAGTGCTAGCCCAAGACTAGCGGTCACAGATACGCAGTATTTT
NA	TRBV6-8	TRBD2	TRBJ2-7	CASSYSIVAGGPYEQYF	TGTGCCAGCAGTTACTCGATTGTAGCGGGAGGGCCGTACGAGCAGTACTTC
few	TRBV28	TRBD2	TRBJ2-3	CASSSTGTSGFADTQYF	TGTGCCAGCAGTTCAACCGGGACTAGCGGGTTCGCAGATACGCAGTATTTT
NA	TRBV28	TRBD1	TRBJ1-2	CASRVGQGGGYTF	TGTGCCAGCAGAGTCGGACAGGGAGGCGGCTACACCTTC
NA	TRBV4-2	NA	TRBJ2-1	CASSQEVGAENEQFF	TGTGCCAGCAGCCAAGAAGTAGGAGCGGAAAATGAGCAGTTCTTC